This TCR beta chain was sequenced during a study of OX40 agonist ivuxolimab in advanced cancers. Notes on the research overall: Ivuxolimab was a fully human IgG2 agonistic monoclonal antibody targeting the costimulatory receptor OX40 (CD134). Intravenous ivuxolimab was administered to patients every 2 weeks at six dose levels: 0.01, 0.1, 0.3, 1.5, 3 and 10 mg/kg. The monotherapy dose-escalation portion (N ≈ 50 patients) of the phase I ivuxolimab trial is reported in the paper. The point of sequencing TCRbeta in the periphery was to test whether ivuxolimab changed TCR sequence diversity and drove clonal T-cell expansion. Of the approximately 54 patients in dose escalation, 19 had hepatocellular carcinoma, about 15 had melanoma, 9 had renal cell carcinoma and 9 had head and neck cancer. In the dose-escalation cohort, more than 80% of patients were male, and the mean age was approximately 60 years with a range of about 20 to 80. Patients were allowed to have had prior anti-PD-1, anti-PD-L1 or anti-CTLA-4 therapy, and approximately 43% of the dose-escalation patients had previously received checkpoint inhibitors. Partial responses occurred in three dose-escalation patients: two with cutaneous melanoma and one with hepatocellular carcinoma. The investigation overall reported the following: After ivuxolimab, CD8+ T cells had more expanded clones than CD4+ T cells on average. Which antigens the clonally expanded peripheral T cells were specific for was not determined. At doses from 0.1 to 3.0 mg/kg, clonal expansion was seen in both CD4+ and CD8+ blood T cells between baseline and week 6. Low levels of normalized T-cell clonal expansion were also shown by some nonresponding patients. Partial responders in the 0.1-3.0 mg/kg groups had among the lowest normalized peripheral clonal expansion, especially among CD8+ T cells.

As concerns this clone: The antigen it recognizes is unknown. It has no much larger one-base neighbor in the sample; base qualities were not kept.

For sequencing of the TCRbeta CDR3 region, genomic DNA was extracted from the sorted cells. The immunoSEQ Assay was used to sequence the TCRbeta CDR3 regions. TCRdb obtained this table from immuneACCESS and retained in-frame rearrangements with V and J assigned. These tables miss some clones; where compared with another copy, unresolved V genes account for less than half of the shortfall, and the remainder is unexplained. For this sample the table gives tens of thousands of clones, of which 80% to 85% were detected only once. The leading ten clones occupy 7.9% of the sample. The trial excluded patients who had a history of autoimmune disease or were on systemic immunosuppression. Peripheral blood for TCR sequencing was drawn from every dose cohort at baseline, at cycle 4 day 1 and at cycle 7 day 1. Samples came from an open-label, multicenter, first-in-human phase I dose-escalation trial of ivuxolimab. Adults with locally advanced or metastatic head and neck squamous cell, hepatocellular, melanoma or renal cell carcinoma were enrolled in the trial. Before TCR sequencing, CD4+ and CD8+ T cells were separately sorted from peripheral blood.

The cysteine opens and the phenylalanine closes a CDR3 of 14 amino acids. Only the CDR3 DNA is retained, 42 bases long and in frame from the first base. Clipping removes 5 bases from V and 2 bases from J, with 4 as the unmatched junction base count. CDR1 is given as SGHTA and CDR2 as FQGNSA, both from the germline V gene. The sample consisted of CD4+ or CD8+ T cells sorted from blood, taken in a trial of the OX40 agonist ivuxolimab. The sequence came from an adult with an advanced solid tumor such as melanoma, head and neck, liver or kidney cancer. This sequence uses TRBV7-2 and TRBJ2-3, and TRBD2 matches 7 of the central bases. The DNA sequence is TGTGCCAGCAGCCCCCTAGCGGCCACAGATACGCAGTATTTT. Its translation reads: CASSPLAATDTQYF. Outside the CDR3, residues come from the reference TRBV7-2 and TRBJ2-3 proteins, so the full variable domain is: GAGVSQSPSNKVTEKGKDVELRCDPISGHTALYWYRQSLGQGLEFLIYFQGNSAPDKSGLPSDRFSAERTGGSVSTLTIQRTQQEDSAVYLCASSPLAATDTQYFGPGTRLTVL.